This T cell receptor beta chain appears in the sequencing data of a study of human T cells and chemical hapten exposure. Across the whole study: Slight differences in pooled library volume were the main source of varying TCR yields across samples. General study findings and limits: Against controls, expanded TCRs gave rise to significantly more large CDR3 similarity clusters.

TCRdb processed the RACE reads anew with MiXCR; each CDR3 protein has one entry. The profile shows some 300,000 distinct CDR3 sequences, 5% to 6.5% of them singletons. Time point specified: pre-sensitization, week 0. Treatment denoted: therapeutic diphenylcyclopropenone sensitization with weekly scalp DPC. Alopecia patients deemed DPC-suitable, aged 18 to 70, excluding pregnancy. CDR1 is LGHNA and CDR2 is YSLEER in the germline V gene. The CDR3 runs 13 residues. Trimming shortened V by 0 bases and J by 4 bases, and 6 bases separated the two germline ends. This clonotype was observed a few times. Antigen specificity is unknown.

The V call is TRBV4-3, the J call TRBJ2-5, with D hard to call. The sample consisted of whole blood, taken in connection with sensitization to the hapten diphenylcyclopropenone (DPC). This clonotype originated in a woman aged 18-29 years with alopecia areata. Some clones in this sample may be carry-over from other donors' samples. Here the CDR3 reads CASSQDLRETQYF. The CDR3 DNA reads TGCGCCAGCAGCCAAGATCTGAGAGAGACCCAGTACTTC.